This T cell receptor beta chain was recorded in a study of blood T cells in healthy people across ages. General study findings and limits: Long-lived donors carried more naive CD4+ cells and greater diversity than aged donors. Higher naive T cell percentage went strongly together with higher TCR beta diversity.

PCR was performed a second time for about 7 to 11 cycles using a sample-barcoded 5' primer and a J-beta primer mix. TCRdb analysed the 5' RACE reads with MiXCR anew, one entry per CDR3 protein. The sample carries around 580,000 distinct CDR3 sequences, roughly 48% recorded once. Comments on this clonotype: Its antigen is not known.

Trimming pared 4 bases from V and 3 bases from J, leaving 7 bases between. This CDR3 is 13 amino acids long. Germline values: CDR1 ENHRY, CDR2 SYGVKD. The sequenced sample was blood. The clonotype comes from a man at least 80 years old in good health. The V gene is TRBV10-3, the J gene TRBJ2-1, with D perhaps matching TRBD2 (6 bases). CDR3 amino acids: CAISAGVYNEQFF. The CDR3 nucleotides read TGTGCCATCAGTGCGGGAGTCTACAATGAGCAGTTCTTC.